The 9 T cell receptor beta chains below come from one sample, sequenced in a study of blood T cell repertoires in COVID-19. Sequenced by immunoSEQ multiplex PCR; TCRdb stores in-frame clones only, minus some. The data show a few hundred thousand clones, with about 90% seen just once and 3% held by the top ten. Sequenced material: PBMCs or T cells enriched from blood (not recorded which). Every receptor here comes from a woman in her twenties or thirties who had recovered from COVID-19.

This chain connects TRBV5-6 to TRBJ1-4; 7 bases are shared with TRBD1. The V gene end was trimmed by 2 bases and the J gene end by 5 bases; junction bases not matched to a gene: 3. The CDR3 contains 14 residues. CDR1 and CDR2 (germline): SGHDT, YYEEEE. CDR3 bases: TGTGCCAGCAGCTTTGACAGGGTGAATGAAAAACTGTTTTTT. Translation: CASSFDRVNEKLFF.

This clone was observed a handful of times. V usage is TRBV5-4 and J usage is TRBJ2-3; D unclear. Germline V gives CDR1 SGHNT, CDR2 YYREEE (reference sequence). The germline V and J ends were trimmed by 6 bases and 3 bases, with 14 bases remaining between them. There are 14 residues in the CDR3. The CDR3 nucleotides are TGTGCCAGCACCTCTTATGAGGAAACAGATACGCAGTATTTT. It yields the protein CASTSYEETDTQYF.

V usage is TRBV5-6 and J usage is TRBJ2-7; TRBD1 might be the D (5 bases). Germline CDR1 and CDR2: SGHDT and YYEEEE. The CDR3 extends over 14 amino acids. Trimming pared 5 bases from V and 0 bases from J, leaving 12 bases between. CDR3 sequence: CASSVATDSYEQYF. The CDR3 nucleotides are TGTGCCAGCAGTGTTGCGACAGACTCCTACGAGCAGTACTTC.

The DNA of the CDR3 is TGTGCCAGCAGCTTCACCGCAGACTATGGCTACACCTTC. As protein: CASSFTADYGYTF. The chain links TRBV11-2 to TRBJ1-2; D is unresolved. Looked up from germline, CDR1 is SGHAT and CDR2 is FQNNGV. Between the trimmed V and J ends, which lost 3 bases and 3 bases, there was a span of 8 bases. The CDR3 loop spans 13 amino acids.

The J gene is TRBJ2-5, the V gene TRBV13, with TRBD1 as a possible D gene (6 bases). Trimming removed 5 bases from V and 4 bases from J, with 14 bases in between. Germline V gene lookup returns CDR1 PRHDT and CDR2 FYEKMQ (reference sequence). The CDR3 length is 14 residues. The CDR3 reads CASSVQGGAETQYF. In DNA form, the CDR3 reads TGTGCCAGCAGCGTACAGGGTGGGGCAGAGACCCAGTACTTC.

The chain is built from TRBV11-2 and TRBJ1-3; D is undetermined. Trimming stripped 0 bases from V and 0 bases from J, with 6 bases between. The CDR3 covers 15 residues. CDR1 is SGHAT, CDR2 FQNNGV, per germline. The CDR3 sequence: CASSLEVSSGNTIYF. CDR3 DNA: TGTGCCAGCAGCTTAGAAGTTAGCTCTGGAAACACCATATATTTT.

V and J are TRBV5-1 and TRBJ2-7, with TRBD1 matching over 7 bases. The length of the CDR3 is 15 residues. Germline V lookup: CDR1 SGHRS, CDR2 YFSETQ. With V trimmed by 2 bases and J by 3 bases, 8 bases remained unmatched. The CDR3 spells CASSFTGTANYEQYF. CDR3 bases: TGCGCCAGCAGCTTCACCGGGACAGCGAACTACGAGCAGTACTTC.

A single count supports this clone. V is TRBV5-4 and J is TRBJ2-1, with D possibly being TRBD2 (6 bases). The V and J ends lost 4 bases and 3 bases respectively, with 14 bases between them. The CDR3 extends over 15 amino acids. From germline, CDR1 is SGHNT and CDR2 YYREEE (reference sequence). The CDR3 is CASSRDWPNYNEQFF. DNA for the CDR3: TGTGCCAGCAGCCGGGACTGGCCGAACTACAATGAGCAGTTCTTC.

This chain uses TRBV6-4 with TRBJ2-3; 15 nucleotides match TRBD2. The CDR3 contains 16 residues. Germline V gene sequence: CDR1 MRHNA, CDR2 SNTAGT. V trimming: 7 bases; J trimming: 5 bases; junction bases outside the gene matches: 7. The CDR3 DNA follows: TGTGCCAGCACCCGGACTAGCGGGAGGGCCAAAGATACGCAGTATTTT. Amino acid sequence: CASTRTSGRAKDTQYF.